These 23 T cell receptor beta chains came from one sample sequenced in a study of T-cell memory formation after mild COVID-19. TCRdb reprocessed the 5' RACE reads with MiXCR, giving one entry per CDR3 protein. The table has roughly 200,000 distinct CDR3 sequences, about 16% seen once. Sequenced input: PBMCs or a T cell subset sorted from them (not recorded which). These receptor sequences come from an adult woman who had mild COVID-19 (a few samples of this study predate the infection). Cell type and time point are not known.

This clonotype was counted a few times. This chain joins TRBV20-1 and TRBJ1-2, with TRBD1 matching 7 bases. This CDR3 comprises 12 residues. Losses at the gene ends were 6 bases for V and 4 bases for J; bases not matched to a gene: 5. Germline values: CDR1 DFQATT, CDR2 SNEGSKA (reference sequence). The CDR3 is CSAAGTAYGYTF. The CDR3 DNA is TGCAGTGCCGCCGGGACAGCCTATGGCTACACCTTC.

This chain uses TRBV9 with TRBJ1-2, with unresolved D. Trimming removed 5 bases at V and 1 base at J, with 9 bases between. Per germline, CDR1 SGDLS and CDR2 YYNGEE. The CDR3 has 13 amino acids. In nucleotides, the CDR3 is TGTGCCAGCAGTGTGGACCTTAACTATGGCTACACCTTC. Translated, it gives CASSVDLNYGYTF.

This clonotype was detected only a few times. The chain recombines TRBV20-1 with TRBJ2-1; 8 bases are a match to TRBD1. The CDR3 is 15 residues long. Germline-derived CDR1 and CDR2 are DFQATT and SNEGSKA (reference sequence). Germline trimming cut 6 bases from V and 2 bases from J; bases unmatched to any gene: 9. The CDR3 spells CSATGTGRTYNEQFF. The CDR3 DNA reads as TGCAGTGCCACCGGGACAGGAAGAACCTACAATGAGCAGTTCTTC.

This clonotype was detected a few times. The chain is built from TRBV20-1 and TRBJ2-3; D is ambiguous. CDR3 size: 14 residues. CDR1 is DFQATT and CDR2 is SNEGSKA in the germline V gene (reference sequence). Trimming left V 4 bases short and J 5 bases short, with 16 bases between. CDR3 loop: CSATVRLGKDTQYF. CDR3 coding DNA: TGCAGTGCTACGGTCCGGTTAGGTAAAGATACGCAGTATTTT.

The chain combines TRBV18 with TRBJ1-5, with D perhaps TRBD1 (6 bases). Germline V gives CDR1 KGHSH, CDR2 LQKENI. Trimming took off 1 base at V and 0 bases at J, with 10 bases between the two ends. This CDR3 is 16 amino acids long. CDR3 coding DNA: TGTGCCAGCTCACCACGAACGACAGGTAGCAATCAGCCCCAGCATTTT. The encoded protein is CASSPRTTGSNQPQHF.

This chain links TRBV7-9 with TRBJ1-1, with D hard to call. The germline V gene has CDR1 SEHNR and CDR2 FQNEAQ (reference sequence). CDR3 length equals 11 residues. V was trimmed by 8 bases and J by 1 base, leaving 5 bases between them. The CDR3 loop is CASLRNTEAFF. The CDR3 DNA follows: TGTGCCAGCCTCAGGAACACTGAAGCTTTCTTT.

This chain connects TRBV7-2 to TRBJ2-2; possibly TRBD2 for D (6 bases). Germline assignment: CDR1 SGHTA and CDR2 FQGNSA. V lost 5 bases and J 2 bases, leaving 15 bases between the germline ends. The CDR3 loop spans 16 amino acids. CDR3 in DNA: TGTGCCAGCAGCCTAAGGCGGGGCCTTAACACCGGGGAGCTGTTTTTT. It codes for CASSLRRGLNTGELFF.

This chain connects TRBV29-1 to TRBJ1-2, with D unresolved. V was shortened by 6 bases and J by 4 bases, with 15 bases between the two germline ends. The CDR3 has 13 residues. Germline V gene sequence: CDR1 SQVTM, CDR2 ANQGSEA. In nucleotides, the CDR3 is TGCAGCGTGCCCCTTAGCGGCCCCTATGGCTACACCTTC. Translating gives CSVPLSGPYGYTF.

V gene TRBV7-9 combines with J gene TRBJ2-3; TRBD2 aligns across 9 bases. The CDR3 has 14 residues. V was clipped by 5 bases and J by 2 bases; unmatched bases: 2. In germline, CDR1 is SEHNR, CDR2 FQNEAQ (reference sequence). CDR3 coding DNA: TGTGCCAGCAGCCGACTAGCGGACACAGATACGCAGTATTTT. Translation: CASSRLADTDTQYF.

This chain connects TRBV7-2 to TRBJ1-2; no reliable D call. The germline V gene encodes CDR1 SGHTA and CDR2 FQGNSA. Trimming removed 7 bases from V and 6 bases from J, with 9 bases in between. The CDR3 is made up of 11 amino acids. The CDR3 nucleotides read TGTGCCAGCACCTACATTCATGGCTACACCTTC. Residues: CASTYIHGYTF.

The chain has TRBV6-2 or TRBV6-3 and TRBJ2-5; TRBD2 matches at 12 bases. Germline CDR1 reads MNHEY; CDR2 reads SVGEGT. The CDR3 sequence is 15 residues long. J lost 4 bases, V lost 2 bases, and 2 bases had no gene match. CDR3 region: CASSYAGLAGETQYF. The DNA of the CDR3 is TGTGCCAGCAGTTACGCGGGACTAGCGGGAGAGACCCAGTACTTC.

The CDR3 sequence is CASSLVLGTVEAFF. The CDR3 bases are TGTGCCAGCAGCTTAGTACTCGGGACAGTTGAAGCTTTCTTT. V gene TRBV7-9 combines with J gene TRBJ1-1; 7 positions match TRBD1. With V trimmed by 1 base and J by 7 bases, 6 bases remained unmatched. The germline V gene encodes CDR1 SEHNR and CDR2 FQNEAQ (reference sequence). The CDR3 is made up of 14 amino acids.

This clonotype was picked up a small number of times. This rearrangement joins TRBV24-1 to TRBJ2-3; no clear D. Trimming left V 3 bases short and J 5 bases short, with 5 bases between. There are 12 residues in the CDR3. CDR1 is KGHDR, CDR2 SFDVKD, per germline. Here the CDR3 reads CATSDHLDTQYF. CDR3 bases: TGTGCCACCAGTGATCACTTAGATACGCAGTATTTT.

There are a few counts of this clonotype. The CDR3 nucleotides read TGTGCCAGCAGTGAAAGATTGACTCTTCAGCCCCAGCATTTT. Protein sequence: CASSERLTLQPQHF. V usage is TRBV2 and J usage is TRBJ1-5; D gene unclear. Trimming took 2 bases from V and 6 from J, leaving 11 bases between them. Germline values: CDR1 SNHLY, CDR2 FYNNEI. The CDR3 sequence is 14 residues long.

The chain uses TRBV7-9 and TRBJ1-2; 9 bases match TRBD1. Looked up from germline, CDR1 is SEHNR and CDR2 is FQNEAQ (reference sequence). The CDR3 sequence is 14 residues long. V was clipped by 5 bases and J by 5 bases; unmatched bases: 6. CDR3 bases: TGTGCCAGCAGCGGCGGACAGGGGACGTATGGCTACACCTTC. It is translated as CASSGGQGTYGYTF. The complete variable domain, with remaining parts taken from reference TRBV7-9 and TRBJ1-2, reads DTGVSQNPRHKITKRGQNVTFRCDPISEHNRLYWYRQTLGQGPEFLTYFQNEAQLEKSRLLSDRFSAERPKGSFSTLEIQRTEQGDSAMYLCASSGGQGTYGYTFGSGTRLTVV.

There are many counts of this clonotype. This rearrangement joins TRBV5-1 to TRBJ2-1; a possible D gene is TRBD2 (5 bases). Per germline, CDR1 SGHRS and CDR2 YFSETQ. V shed 0 bases and J shed 4 bases, with 8 bases lying between them. There are 14 residues in the CDR3. DNA of the CDR3: TGCGCCAGCAGCTTGGGCGGGCTGTACAATGAGCAGTTCTTC. Translating it yields CASSLGGLYNEQFF.

This clonotype came up a few times. The chain carries TRBV3-1 and TRBJ1-2; 8 bases agree with TRBD1. Germline CDR1 LGHDT, CDR2 YNNKEL (reference sequence). The trim removed 5 bases at V and 2 bases at J, leaving 4 bases unmatched. This CDR3 is 14 amino acids long. CDR3 region: CASSFGTGNYGYTF. The CDR3 DNA reads as TGTGCCAGCAGCTTCGGGACAGGAAACTATGGCTACACCTTC.

V gene TRBV7-2 combines with J gene TRBJ2-7, with 9 bases matching TRBD1. The CDR3 sequence is 14 residues long. J was trimmed by 3 bases and V by 6 bases; bases with no gene match: 6. Germline V gene sequence: CDR1 SGHTA, CDR2 FQGNSA. CDR3 in amino acids: CASRRTGALYEQYF. In DNA, the CDR3 is TGTGCCAGCAGGAGGACAGGGGCCCTCTACGAGCAGTACTTC. Based on the CDR3 plus reference TRBV7-2 and TRBJ2-7, the full variable domain is GAGVSQSPSNKVTEKGKDVELRCDPISGHTALYWYRQSLGQGLEFLIYFQGNSAPDKSGLPSDRFSAERTGGSVSTLTIQRTQQEDSAVYLCASRRTGALYEQYFGPGTRLTVT.

This clonotype has only a few counts. The V and J genes are TRBV2 and TRBJ1-4, with D perhaps TRBD1 (5 bases). V was trimmed by 3 bases and J by 3 bases, leaving 8 bases between them. Per germline, CDR1 SNHLY and CDR2 FYNNEI. The CDR3 runs 14 residues. DNA of the CDR3: TGTGCCAGCAGTGAGGGGACCGCTAATGAAAAACTGTTTTTT. Its translation is CASSEGTANEKLFF.

The CDR3 nucleotides are TGTGCCAGCAGTTGGCGGGGTTTAGAGACCCAGTACTTC. It yields the protein CASSWRGLETQYF. This rearrangement joins TRBV12-3 or TRBV12-4 to TRBJ2-5, with a possible D match to TRBD2 (6 bases). CDR3 length: 13 amino acids. V gave up 4 bases and J gave up 4 bases, with 10 bases separating them.

J is TRBJ1-1 and V is TRBV9; 7 bases map to TRBD1. With 3 bases clipped from V and 8 bases from J, the junction kept 4 bases outside the gene matches. Germline assignment: CDR1 SGDLS and CDR2 YYNGEE. The length of the CDR3 is 12 residues. The CDR3 DNA follows: TGTGCCAGCAGCGCTGTGGACAGGGAAGCTTTCTTT. Translated: CASSAVDREAFF.

This clonotype was counted between two and nine times. The rearrangement joins TRBV5-1 to TRBJ2-3; 11 bases line up with TRBD2. V trimming: 4 bases; J trimming: 2 bases; junction bases outside the gene matches: 9. This CDR3 comprises 17 residues. Germline lookup yields CDR1 SGHRS and CDR2 YFSETQ. As DNA, the CDR3 is TGCGCCAGCAGCCCCCGGGGGACTAGCGGAGTCACAGATACGCAGTATTTT. This translates into CASSPRGTSGVTDTQYF. Supplemented by reference TRBV5-1 and TRBJ2-3, the full variable domain reads KAGVTQTPRYLIKTRGQQVTLSCSPISGHRSVSWYQQTPGQGLQFLFEYFSETQRNKGNFPGRFSGRQFSNSRSEMNVSTLELGDSALYLCASSPRGTSGVTDTQYFGPGTRLTVL.

In this sample, this clonotype turned up a few times. This chain links TRBV12-3 or TRBV12-4 with TRBJ2-3; TRBD1 matches 7 bases. V shed 6 bases and J 0 bases; nucleotides not matched to a gene: 9. The CDR3 is made up of 16 amino acids. CDR3 DNA: TGTGCCAGCAGCTCCGACAGGGTACAAAGCACAGATACGCAGTATTTT. Amino acid sequence: CASSSDRVQSTDTQYF.